Shown below are 9 T cell receptor beta chains from a single sample sequenced in a study of cytomegalovirus exposure and HLA in healthy donors. The PCR made use of 60 Vbeta and 13 Jbeta primers. Clones were sequenced by immunoSEQ multiplex PCR, and TCRdb holds only the in-frame ones, with some missing. The sample records 100,000 to 150,000 clones, over 65% being singletons. Sequencing was done on a sample of PBMCs. These receptor sequences come from a man between 25 and 39 years old in good health and CMV-seropositive.

This clone was counted a few times. The rearrangement joins TRBV5-1 to TRBJ2-7; D might be TRBD2 (7 bases). Trimming cost V 0 bases and J 6 bases, with 19 bases left between them. The CDR3 runs 16 residues. Germline assignment: CDR1 SGHRS and CDR2 YFSETQ. The CDR3 region has the DNA TGCGCCAGCAGCTTGGAAGGGGGAGGGTACTTAGTCGAGCAGTACTTC. Encoded protein: CASSLEGGGYLVEQYF.

This clone was observed a few times. This chain connects TRBV4-1 to TRBJ2-1, with 8 nucleotides matching TRBD2. J gave up 5 bases and V 4 bases, and 7 bases lay outside the gene matches. Germline CDR1 and CDR2: MGHRA and YSYEKL. The CDR3 sequence is 15 residues long. The CDR3 sequence: CASSPSGGRDNEQFF. The CDR3 coding sequence is TGCGCCAGCAGCCCCAGCGGGGGAAGAGACAATGAGCAGTTCTTC.

The rearrangement links TRBV2 to TRBJ1-2; D is undetermined. V lost 0 bases and J 7 bases, leaving 15 bases between the germline ends. There are 15 residues in the CDR3. Per the germline V gene, CDR1 is SNHLY and CDR2 is FYNNEI. CDR3 bases: TGTGCCAGCAGTGAAGCTCGACTAAGGGAGTTTGGCTACACCTTC. It translates to CASSEARLREFGYTF.

This chain connects TRBV5-6 to TRBJ1-1; no definite D call. The V gene lost 4 bases and the J gene lost 0 bases, with 10 bases spanning the gap. In germline, CDR1 is SGHDT, CDR2 YYEEEE. This CDR3 contains 14 residues. The DNA of the CDR3 is TGTGCCAGCAGCACCAGGAGGATGAACACTGAAGCTTTCTTT. Its translation: CASSTRRMNTEAFF.

This sequence joins TRBV6-5 and TRBJ1-1, with 8 bases lining up with TRBD1. The germline gives CDR1 MNHEY, CDR2 SVGAGI. The CDR3 is 13 residues long. V was clipped by 5 bases and J by 5 bases; unmatched bases: 4. The CDR3 DNA is TGTGCCAGCAGTACAGGGGGGGGGACTGAAGCTTTCTTT. It yields the protein CASSTGGGTEAFF.

The chain links TRBV6-6 to TRBJ1-1; D unclear. Germline V gene data show CDR1 as MNHNY and CDR2 as SVGAGI (reference sequence). Trimming shortened V by 7 bases and J by 2 bases, and 14 bases separated the two germline ends. The CDR3 runs 14 residues. The CDR3 here is CASKAQALNTEAFF. CDR3 DNA: TGTGCCAGCAAAGCCCAGGCACTCAACACTGAAGCTTTCTTT.

V usage is TRBV6-4 and J usage is TRBJ2-3; 10 bases agree with TRBD1. This CDR3 comprises 14 residues. In germline, CDR1 is MRHNA, CDR2 SNTAGT. Losses at the gene ends were 3 bases for V and 4 bases for J; bases not matched to a gene: 1. The CDR3 region is CASSEGTGADTQYF. The CDR3 DNA is TGTGCCAGCAGTGAGGGGACAGGGGCAGATACGCAGTATTTT.

The chain employs TRBV4-3 and TRBJ1-4; TRBD1 is a possible D gene (6 bases). The germline V gene encodes CDR1 LGHNA and CDR2 YSLEER. Trimming shortened V by 0 bases and J by 7 bases, and 12 bases separated the two germline ends. The CDR3 runs to 15 residues. This CDR3 is CASSQEQGVGEKLFF. DNA for the CDR3: TGCGCCAGCAGCCAAGAACAGGGTGTAGGTGAAAAACTGTTTTTT.

CDR3 bases: TGTGCCAGCAGTCCCGGACAGGGTCTGATCTATGGCTACACCTTC. It codes for CASSPGQGLIYGYTF. This chain links TRBV28 with TRBJ1-2, with 8 nucleotides matching TRBD1. The CDR3 totals 15 residues. Per germline, CDR1 MDHEN and CDR2 SYDVKM. Trimming at V came to 5 bases and at J to 4 bases, leaving 9 bases not matched to a gene.